Listed here is a single TCR beta chain. Its antigen is undetermined. The data belong to a study of T cell responses to AZD1222 COVID-19 vaccine. Study observations and caveats: Scientists sampled the repertoires only once the peak T cell response had passed. Spike-specific TCR breadth rose after two AZD1222 doses, and depth rose as well.

Method: immunoSEQ multiplex PCR; TCRdb's copy keeps in-frame clones and lacks some. Among 90,000 to 150,000 clones, approximately 90% were seen once, and the ten largest hold around 4%. This CDR3 comprises 16 residues. J was trimmed by 3 bases and V by 0 bases; bases with no gene match: 9. Germline V gene data show CDR1 as SQVTM and CDR2 as ANQGSEA. This sequence was found in an adult who received the AZD1222 COVID-19 vaccine. The sequenced sample was peripheral blood, obtained 28 days after the second AZD1222 dose. This rearrangement joins TRBV29-1 to TRBJ1-2; TRBD1 matches 8 bases. CDR3 region: CSVEEDRGWKDYGYTF. CDR3 nucleotide sequence: TGCAGCGTTGAAGAAGACAGGGGATGGAAGGACTATGGCTACACCTTC.